This T cell receptor (beta chain) appears in the sequencing data of a study of memory CD4+ T cells and cytomegalovirus serostatus. Whole-study results and caveats: CMV serostatus prediction reached median AUC approximately 0.95, or 0.91 with US-trained model.

Data came from immunoSEQ multiplex PCR; TCRdb stores just in-frame clones and leaves some out. The sample records over 55,000 clones, approximately 80% being singletons. The sort gate was single viable CD3+CD4+CD8-CD45RO+ cells for memory CD4+ T cells. On this clone itself: The target antigen is unknown.

The CDR3 contains 15 residues. The V gene's germline CDR1 is SQVTM and CDR2 ANQGSEA. V lost 4 bases and J lost 4; bases outside the gene matches: 8. Material for sequencing was memory CD4+ T cells from blood. The chain couples TRBV29-1 to TRBJ2-4; 9 bases agree with TRBD1. This sequence originates from an adult in good health and CMV-seronegative. The CDR3 sequence is CSVGLAGTGKNIQYF. CDR3 nucleotide sequence: TGCAGCGTTGGCCTAGCCGGGACAGGGAAAAACATTCAGTACTTC.